This TCR beta chain is drawn from a study of shared clonotypes between healthy human individuals. The study, taken as a whole, reports: Among the subsets, naive ones generally showed larger estimated richness than memory ones. Non-shared clonotypes had lower generation probabilities than those shared by all four donors.

The germline V gene encodes CDR1 GTSNPN and CDR2 SVGIG (reference sequence). V lost 3 bases and J lost 3, with 11 bases in between. The CDR3 is 13 amino acids. Notes on this clone: The antigen is undetermined.

Donors were Caucasian adults residing in Nashville, Tennessee, USA. Deep was the level at which the assay was run. Sequencing was performed with immunoSEQ multiplex PCR; in TCRdb, only in-frame clones are kept and a portion is missing. Of roughly 2,300,000 clones detected, approximately 90% appear once; the ten largest clones hold 0.3% to 0.45%. V is TRBV30 and J is TRBJ1-1, with unresolved D. Sequenced sample: naive CD4+ T cells from PBMCs. Subset given: CD45RA+ positively selected. This receptor was identified in a man aged 18 to 29 in good health. Some clones in this sample may be carry-over from other donors' samples. The DNA of the CDR3 is TGTGCCTGGAGGAACGGACCCGACACTGAAGCTTTCTTT. It yields the protein CAWRNGPDTEAFF.